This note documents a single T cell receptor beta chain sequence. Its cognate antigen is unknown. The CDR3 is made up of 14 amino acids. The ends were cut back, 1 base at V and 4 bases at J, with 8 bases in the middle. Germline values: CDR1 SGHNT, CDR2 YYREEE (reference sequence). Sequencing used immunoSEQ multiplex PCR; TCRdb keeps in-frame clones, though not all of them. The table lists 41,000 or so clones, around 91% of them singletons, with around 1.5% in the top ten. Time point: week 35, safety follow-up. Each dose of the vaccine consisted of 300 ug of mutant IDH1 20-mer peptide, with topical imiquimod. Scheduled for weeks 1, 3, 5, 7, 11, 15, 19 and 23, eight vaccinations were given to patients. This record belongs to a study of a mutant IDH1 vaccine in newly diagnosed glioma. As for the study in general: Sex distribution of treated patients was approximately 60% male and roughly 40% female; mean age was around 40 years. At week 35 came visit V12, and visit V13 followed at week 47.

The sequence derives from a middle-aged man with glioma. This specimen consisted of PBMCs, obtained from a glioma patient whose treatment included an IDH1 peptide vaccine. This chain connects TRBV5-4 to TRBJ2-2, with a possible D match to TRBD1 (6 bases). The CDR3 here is CASSLKGVTGELFF. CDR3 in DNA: TGTGCCAGCAGCTTGAAGGGGGTCACCGGGGAGCTGTTTTTT.